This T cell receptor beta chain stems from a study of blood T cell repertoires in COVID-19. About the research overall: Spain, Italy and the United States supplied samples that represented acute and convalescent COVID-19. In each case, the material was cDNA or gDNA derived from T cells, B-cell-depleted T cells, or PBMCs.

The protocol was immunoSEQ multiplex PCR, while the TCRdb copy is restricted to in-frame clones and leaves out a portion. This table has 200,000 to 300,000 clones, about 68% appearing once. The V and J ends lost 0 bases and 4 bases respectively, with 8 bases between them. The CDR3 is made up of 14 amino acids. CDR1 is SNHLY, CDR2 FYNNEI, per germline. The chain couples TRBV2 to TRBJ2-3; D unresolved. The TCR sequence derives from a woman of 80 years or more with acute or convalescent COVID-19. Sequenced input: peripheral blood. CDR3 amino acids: CASSEALVADTQYF. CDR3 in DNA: TGTGCCAGCAGTGAAGCGCTAGTGGCAGATACGCAGTATTTT.